The clone carrying this T cell receptor (beta chain) was picked up a small number of times. The CDR3 spans 13 residues. Germline lookup yields CDR1 SGHRS and CDR2 YFSETQ. Between the trimmed V and J ends, which lost 5 bases and 7 bases, there was a span of 13 bases. This entry belongs to a study of beta chain features in type 1 diabetes. As every portion of the isolated RNA was reverse transcribed, the sequencing read expressed TCRB transcripts. Libraries were prepared by immunoSEQ multiplex PCR; TCRdb keeps only in-frame clonotypes and omits some of them. Altogether almost 350,000 clones are present, 6.5% to 10% being singletons, with the ten largest covering around 0.44%.

The chain couples TRBV5-1 to TRBJ2-1; possibly TRBD1 for D (6 bases). The material sequenced was central memory CD4+ T cells from blood. This clonotype was obtained from a woman in her late teens or twenties in good health. The CDR3 DNA sequence: TGCGCCAGCAGAAGGGACAATTTAAATGAGCAGTTCTTC. Amino acids: CASRRDNLNEQFF.